The 18 T cell receptor beta chains listed next were all sequenced from one sample in a study of tumor and adjacent non-tumor tissue in lung cancer. No cell sorting was done before RNA was extracted from the tissue. TCRbeta libraries were built with three rounds of nested PCR, modified from ARM-PCR. TCRdb re-derived calls from the multiplex PCR reads in MiXCR, one entry per CDR3 protein. The sample includes over 130,000 distinct CDR3 sequences, around 66% of them seen just once. Material: lung tumor tissue. The receptors were sampled from a man between 60 and 75 years old with small cell lung cancer.

J is TRBJ2-7 and V is TRBV6-5; a possible D gene is TRBD1 (5 bases). CDR1 is MNHEY and CDR2 is SVGAGI in the germline V gene. The CDR3 has 15 amino acids. Trimming took 6 bases from V and 4 from J, leaving 19 bases between them. The CDR3 here is CASRGWPAPGYEQYV. CDR3 DNA sequence: TGTGCCAGCAGGGGGTGGCCAGCGCCAGGGTACGAGCAGTACGTC.

V gene TRBV20-1 combines with J gene TRBJ2-4, with D possibly being TRBD1 (5 bases). The CDR3 contains 12 residues. Deletions cut 7 bases from V and 6 bases from J, with 13 bases between. Per germline, CDR1 DFQATT and CDR2 SNEGSKA (reference sequence). The CDR3 spells CSGLQDTNIQYF. Here the CDR3 DNA reads TGCAGTGGTTTACAGGATACAAACATTCAGTACTTC.

This clonotype turned up a few times. This rearrangement joins TRBV20-1 to TRBJ1-3; D not resolved. V lost 4 bases, J lost 3 bases, and 13 bases lay in between. The CDR3 spans 14 residues. Germline V gene data show CDR1 as DFQATT and CDR2 as SNEGSKA (reference sequence). CDR3 nucleotide sequence: TGCAGTGCTATCCCCCCAATTGGTGGAAACACCATATATTTT. This translates into CSAIPPIGGNTIYF.

The rearrangement joins TRBV20-1 to TRBJ2-5; no reliable D call. The CDR3 contains 14 residues. With 0 bases removed from V and 0 bases from J, the gap between germline ends came to 8 bases. Germline assignment: CDR1 DFQATT and CDR2 SNEGSKA (reference sequence). CDR3 nucleotides: TGCAGTGCTAGAGATTGGGCAAACCAAGAGACCCAGTACTTC. This translates into CSARDWANQETQYF.

This clonotype was counted a few times. Germline and junction disagree at one end, which may indicate a read error. The chain is built from TRBV11-2 and TRBJ2-1; maybe TRBD2 (5 bases). CDR3 length: 15 amino acids. Per the germline V gene, CDR1 is SGHAT and CDR2 is FQNNGV. CDR3 nucleotides: TGTGTCAGCAGCTCAACGCGGGTCTCCTACAATGAGCAGTTCTTC. Its translation is CVSSSTRVSYNEQFF.

Notes on this clonotype: A much larger clone sits a single nucleotide away, making a read error possible. The chain couples TRBV6-1 to TRBJ2-2; D may match TRBD1 or TRBD2 (6 bases each). The CDR3 runs 16 residues. Germline CDR1 MNHNS, CDR2 SASEGT. The CDR3 protein is CATHSGGGIGTGELFF. In nucleotides, the CDR3 is TGTGCGACACATAGTGGAGGGGGAATCGGGACCGGGGAGCTGTTTTTT.

This clonotype has at least ten counts. V usage is TRBV7-8 and J usage is TRBJ2-7; D is uncertain. V gave up 2 bases and J gave up 1 base, with 9 bases separating them. This CDR3 has 14 amino acids. Germline values: CDR1 SGHVS, CDR2 FQNEAQ. CDR3 sequence (DNA): TGTGCCAGCAGCTTACATCCGGGTTCCTACGAGCAGTACGTC. Translating gives CASSLHPGSYEQYV.

In regard to this clonotype: Being one base from a much bigger clone, this may be a read error. The chain joins TRBV6-6 to TRBJ1-1; D is unclear. CDR1 MNHNY and CDR2 SVGAGI come from the germline V gene (reference sequence). The CDR3 is 14 amino acids. CDR3 region: CSSSSVRTGTEAFF. The DNA of the CDR3 is TGTTCCAGCAGTTCCGTACGGACGGGGACTGAAGCTTTCTTT.

In its sample, this clonotype was seen a few times. A much larger clonotype is one base distant, so this may be a read error. This chain uses TRBV11-3 with TRBJ1-1; no firm D call. CDR1 and CDR2 from the germline V gene are SGHNT and YENEEA. Trimming stripped 3 bases from V and 5 bases from J, with 10 bases between. The CDR3 contains 13 residues. The CDR3 is CASSFSPGTEAFF. The CDR3 DNA is TGTGCCAGCAGCTTCTCGCCGGGAACTGAAGCTTTCTTT.

A note on this clonotype: A much larger clonotype is one base distant, so this may be a read error. This likely comes from a read error, as the CDR3 has no conserved phenylalanine or tryptophan at its end. As DNA, the CDR3 is TGCAGTGCTAGTTGGCAGGGGGGTCCCCAGCATTGT. Residues: CSASWQGGPQHC. The chain recombines TRBV20-1 with TRBJ1-5; 7 bases are a match to TRBD1. Germline loops: CDR1 DFQATT, CDR2 SNEGSKA (reference sequence). This CDR3 spans 12 amino acids. J lost 10 bases, V lost 3 bases, and 6 bases had no gene match.

This chain links TRBV5-1 with TRBJ2-7; the D is unclear. This CDR3 is built from 20 residues. Per germline, CDR1 SGHRS and CDR2 YFSETQ. The ends were cut back, 1 base at V and 6 bases at J, with 32 bases in the middle. The CDR3 loop is CASSLFAMPTDEGVVSEQYF. The CDR3, as DNA: TGCGCCAGCAGCTTGTTCGCGATGCCCACAGACGAAGGAGTTGTGTCCGAGCAGTACTTC.

This clonotype appeared a single time. Relative to the germline gene, one junction end is altered; a read error may explain this. The chain employs TRBV5-4 and TRBJ1-2; the D is unclear. The CDR3 length is 16 residues. Germline-derived CDR1 and CDR2 are SGHNT and YYREEE (reference sequence). The CDR3 loop is CANSLAPSFTNYGYTF. In DNA form, the CDR3 reads TGTGCCAACAGCTTGGCCCCCAGCTTTACTAACTATGGCTACACCTTC.

This clonotype was counted a few times. A read error is possible here, since a much larger clone lies one base away. The chain combines TRBV6-6 with TRBJ2-5; D call uncertain. Trimming removed 5 bases at V and 4 bases at J, with 11 bases between. There are 13 residues in the CDR3. Looked up from germline, CDR1 is MNHNY and CDR2 is SVGAGI (reference sequence). The CDR3 DNA follows: TGTGCCAGCAGTGAAGGTGCTTCAGAGACCCAGTACTTC. Protein product: CASSEGASETQYF.

Of note for this clonotype: Germline and junction disagree at one end, which may indicate a read error. Written as DNA, the CDR3 is TGCAGTGCAACCCAAGTGACAGGGCCAAGCACAGGTACGCAGTATTTT. Translated, it gives CSATQVTGPSTGTQYF. The V call is TRBV20-1, the J call TRBJ2-3; 7 positions match TRBD1. The CDR3 is 16 amino acids. Germline V gene lookup returns CDR1 DFQATT and CDR2 SNEGSKA (reference sequence).

This clonotype turned up a few times. Possible read error: a much larger clone is one base away. The chain uses TRBV20-1 and TRBJ2-3, with TRBD2 matching over 7 bases. The CDR3 consists of 15 residues. V shed 3 bases and J 0 bases; nucleotides not matched to a gene: 6. Germline CDR1 reads DFQATT; CDR2 reads SNEGSKA (reference sequence). CDR3 bases: TGCAGTGCTAGGGGGATTAGCGGGAGCACAGATACGCAGTATTTT. This translates into CSARGISGSTDTQYF.

This rearrangement joins TRBV6-1 to TRBJ2-7; D remains unclear. CDR1 is MNHNS and CDR2 is SASEGT in the germline V gene. This CDR3 has 15 residues. CDR3 in amino acids: CASSERVLGRYDQYV. The CDR3 DNA reads TGTGCCAGCAGTGAAAGAGTCCTCGGCCGCTACGATCAGTACGTC.

As concerns this clonotype: A read error may be the cause here, since a much bigger clone is one base away. The chain combines TRBV6-5 with TRBJ1-1; D is unresolved. V lost 10 bases to trimming and J lost 6 bases, with 21 bases between them. Germline loops: CDR1 MNHEY, CDR2 SVGAGI. The CDR3 spans 14 residues. DNA of the CDR3: TGTGCCACGATAAGGGCGGGTAGTGGATCTGAAGCTTTCTTT. Residues: CATIRAGSGSEAFF.

The sample holds many counts of this clonotype. The chain has TRBV6-6 and TRBJ2-7, with a tentative D call TRBD1 (6 bases). CDR1 is MNHNY, CDR2 SVGAGI, per germline (reference sequence). The V and J ends lost 7 bases and 3 bases respectively, with 10 bases between them. The CDR3 length is 12 residues. The CDR3 nucleotides are TGTGCCAGCAAAATGACAGGCTACGAGCAGTACTTC. This gives the protein CASKMTGYEQYF.